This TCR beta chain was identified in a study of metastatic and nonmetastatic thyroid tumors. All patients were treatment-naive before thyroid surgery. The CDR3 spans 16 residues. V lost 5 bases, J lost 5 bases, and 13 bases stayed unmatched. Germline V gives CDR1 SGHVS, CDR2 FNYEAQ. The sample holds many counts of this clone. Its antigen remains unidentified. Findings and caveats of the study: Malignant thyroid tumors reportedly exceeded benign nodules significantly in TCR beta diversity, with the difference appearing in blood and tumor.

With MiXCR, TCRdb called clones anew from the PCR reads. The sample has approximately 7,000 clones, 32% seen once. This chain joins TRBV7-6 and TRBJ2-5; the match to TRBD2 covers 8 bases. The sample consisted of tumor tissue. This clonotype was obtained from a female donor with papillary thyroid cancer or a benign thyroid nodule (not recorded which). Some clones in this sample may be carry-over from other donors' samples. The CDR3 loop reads CASSHPPSREEETQYF. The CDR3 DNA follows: TGTGCCAGCAGCCACCCACCTTCGCGGGAGGAGGAGACCCAGTACTTC. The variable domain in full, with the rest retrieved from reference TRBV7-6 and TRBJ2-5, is GAGVSQSPRYKVTKRGQDVALRCDPISGHVSLYWYRQALGQGPEFLTYFNYEAQQDKSGLPNDRFSAERPEGSISTLTIQRTEQRDSAMYRCASSHPPSREEETQYFGPGTRLLVL.